This entry lists 23 T cell receptor beta chains sequenced from one sample in a study of tumor-infiltrating lymphocytes in primary liver carcinoma (dated by TCRdb to 2016 to 2017). Blood RNA was extracted from unsorted whole blood with TRIzol reagent; germline DNA came from the DNeasy Blood & Tissue kit. Sequencing took place on an Illumina HiSeq 2500. A constant-region primer and ProtoScript II reverse transcriptase were used to reverse-transcribe TCRbeta-specific cDNA from 500 ng total RNA. Three nested multiplex PCR rounds, following a slightly modified ARM-PCR procedure, were used to build the TCRbeta libraries. The first two PCR rounds used multiplex TRBV1-TRBV30 forward primers with a Cbeta reverse primer, each for about 10 cycles. TCRdb reprocessing: public reads trimmed at Q25 with fastp, clones called with MiXCR, in-frame beta chains kept. Duplicate CDR3 protein sequences are folded into a single record with the most common DNA and genes. The sample contains just over 300,000 distinct CDR3 sequences, 50% to 75% of them found a single time. The leading ten clones occupy 17% of the sample.

Input material: peripheral blood. The receptors here all came from a woman in her twenties or thirties with primary liver carcinoma and hepatitis B virus infection.

For this clonotype: The junction does not match germline at one end; this may be a read error. V gene TRBV6-2 or TRBV6-3 combines with J gene TRBJ2-6, with 7 bases identical to TRBD1. The CDR3 spans 16 residues. Germline assignment: CDR1 MNHEY and CDR2 SVGEGT. The CDR3 region has the DNA TGTGCCAGCAGCCGGACAGGCGCCTCTGGGGCCAACATCCTGACTTTC. Translated: CASSRTGASGANILTF.

Points on this clonotype: Because the CDR3 is missing its conserved closing phenylalanine or tryptophan, this is likely a read error. The V call is TRBV11-2, the J call TRBJ2-7; D possibly matches TRBD1 or TRBD2 (5 bases each). CDR1 is SGHAT, CDR2 FQNNGV, per germline. This CDR3 has 17 amino acids. Here the CDR3 reads CASSSLLGTVNSYDQYS. The DNA of the CDR3 is TGTGCCAGCAGTTCCCTACTGGGGACGGTGAACTCCTACGATCAGTACTCC.

As for this clonotype: With a much larger clone just one base away, this may be a read error. The chain combines TRBV6-1 with TRBJ2-7; D may be TRBD2 (5 bases). V was cut by 3 bases and J by 3 bases, with 12 bases left in between. This CDR3 contains 14 residues. Per germline, CDR1 MNHNS and CDR2 SASEGT. CDR3 residues: CASSEAGPVYEQYF. The CDR3 DNA is TGTGCCAGCAGTGAGGCGGGCCCAGTCTACGAGCAGTACTTC.

The J gene is TRBJ2-1, the V gene TRBV11-3; TRBD2 aligns across 10 bases. Looked up from germline, CDR1 is SGHNT and CDR2 is YENEEA. The CDR3 extends over 15 amino acids. Losses at the gene ends were 2 bases for V and 9 bases for J; bases not matched to a gene: 7. DNA for the CDR3: TGTGCCAGCAGCTTAAGTCTAGCGGGAGCGAGTGAGCAGTTCTTC. Its translation is CASSLSLAGASEQFF.

Note on this clonotype: A much larger clone is a single base away; this may be a read error. The chain is built from TRBV4-3 and TRBJ2-4; 7 bases line up with TRBD2. The CDR3 spans 15 residues. V was pared by 5 bases and J by 6 bases, with 10 bases of the junction left unmatched. From germline, CDR1 is LGHNA and CDR2 YSLEER. CDR3 sequence: CASSVNAGATNIQYF. CDR3 nucleotides: TGCGCCAGCAGCGTCAATGCGGGAGCAACAAACATTCAGTACTTC.

Worth noting for this clonotype: This may arise from a read error, as a much more abundant clone is one base away. This chain uses TRBV29-1 with TRBJ2-5; possibly TRBD2 for D (7 bases). This CDR3 contains 17 residues. The V end lost 2 bases, the J end lost 0 bases, and 19 bases lay between the germline ends. The germline CDR1 and CDR2 sequences are SQVTM and ANQGSEA. The CDR3 bases are TGCAGCGTTGAAAGAGGGGGAGGGATATGGTACCAAGAGACCCAGTACTTC. Protein product: CSVERGGGIWYQETQYF. Full variable domain (missing parts from reference TRBV29-1 and TRBJ2-5): SAVISQKPSRDICQRGTSLTIQCQVDSQVTMMFWYRQQPGQSLTLIATANQGSEATYESGFVIDKFPISRPNLTFSTLTVSNMSPEDSSIYLCSVERGGGIWYQETQYFGPGTRLLVL.

Comment on this clonotype: The junction differs from germline at one of its ends, possibly a read error. The gene calls are TRBV4-3 and TRBJ2-1, with 9 bases matching TRBD2. The CDR3 length is 15 residues. Germline loops: CDR1 LGHNA, CDR2 YSLEER. The CDR3 spells CASSPLAGWPSEQFF. CDR3 bases: TGTGCCAGCAGCCCGCTAGCGGGATGGCCCTCTGAGCAGTTCTTC.

For this clonotype: One end of the junction does not line up with germline, which may come from a read error. The chain couples TRBV11-1 to TRBJ1-6; possible D gene TRBD1, 5 bases. This CDR3 has 15 amino acids. Germline V gene sequence: CDR1 SGHAT, CDR2 FQDESV (reference sequence). CDR3 residues: CTSSYGPRDNSPLHF. CDR3 coding DNA: TGTACCAGTAGCTATGGACCCCGGGACAATTCACCCCTCCACTTT.

On this clonotype itself: This may come from a read error, since a much larger clone is one base off. The chain joins TRBV4-1 to TRBJ2-1; D possibly uses TRBD1 or TRBD2 (5 bases each). The CDR3 is 13 residues long. Germline CDR1 MGHRA, CDR2 YSYEKL. The CDR3 region has the DNA TGCGCCAGCAGCCCTTTCGGGGACCATGAGCAGTCCTTC. Protein product: CASSPFGDHEQSF.

This clonotype was recorded at least ten times. CDR3 sequence (DNA): TGCGCCAGCAGCCAAGACTACAATCAGCCCCAGCATTTT. This encodes CASSQDYNQPQHF. The chain uses TRBV4-1 and TRBJ1-5; D not resolved. This CDR3 region has 13 residues. The V end was cut by 0 bases, the J end by 3 bases, with 3 bases between. CDR1 is MGHRA, CDR2 YSYEKL, per germline.

This clonotype was seen only a few times. A much more abundant neighbour one base away suggests this may be a read error. The V gene is TRBV11-2, the J gene TRBJ2-3; no clear D gene. The CDR3 runs to 13 residues. The ends were cut back, 1 base at V and 6 bases at J, with 8 bases in the middle. Germline V CDR1 and CDR2: SGHAT, FQNNGV. CDR3 bases: TGTGCCAGCAGCTTAGGATGTTACGATACGCAGTATTTT. This translates into CASSLGCYDTQYF. The full variable domain, in which reference TRBV11-2 and TRBJ2-3 provide the parts outside the CDR3, is EAGVAQSPRYKIIEKRQSVAFWCNPISGHATLYWYQQILGQGPKLLIQFQNNGVVDDSQLPKDRFSAERLKGVDSTLKIQPAKLEDSAVYLCASSLGCYDTQYFGPGTRLTVL.

The rearrangement links TRBV28 to TRBJ2-7; 10 bases line up with TRBD1. V shed 7 bases, J shed 5 bases, and the junction held 8 bases outside the gene matches. This CDR3 is built from 14 residues. Germline CDR1 MDHEN, CDR2 SYDVKM. CDR3 nucleotide sequence: TGTGCCAGCACCCTATTCGGACAGGGGGACGAGCAGTACTTC. Translation gives CASTLFGQGDEQYF.

A remark on this clonotype: This may stem from a read error, because a much larger clone lies one nucleotide away. The chain joins TRBV14 to TRBJ1-6, with a weak D call TRBD1 (5 bases). The CDR3 is 16 residues long. Germline CDR1 reads SGHDN; CDR2 reads FVKESK. The DNA of the CDR3 is TGTGCCAACAGCCAAGTTGCAGGGCAGGGTAATTCACCCCTCCACTTT. This sequence encodes CANSQVAGQGNSPLHF.

The chain carries TRBV10-3 and TRBJ2-3; D might be TRBD2 (7 bases). V lost 2 bases and J lost 6, with 24 bases in between. This CDR3 spans 18 amino acids. CDR1 and CDR2 (germline): ENHRY, SYGVKD. CDR3 residues: CAISEASQYAGAGDTQYF. The CDR3 region has the DNA TGTGCCATCAGTGAGGCCAGTCAATATGCGGGGGCCGGGGATACGCAGTATTTT.

This clonotype was seen repeatedly, ten times or more. The V and J genes are TRBV29-1 and TRBJ1-2; D uncertain. V gave up 2 bases and J gave up 0 bases, with 7 bases separating them. The CDR3 runs 13 residues. The germline V gene encodes CDR1 SQVTM and CDR2 ANQGSEA. CDR3 DNA sequence: TGCAGCGTTGAAAGGCAAGCTAACTATGGCTACACCTTC. Translating it yields CSVERQANYGYTF.

Regarding this clonotype: An end of the junction differs from the germline gene, which may be a read error. V usage is TRBV29-1 and J usage is TRBJ1-2; D perhaps matches TRBD1 (5 bases). Germline loops: CDR1 SQVTM, CDR2 ANQGSEA. The length of the CDR3 is 13 residues. CDR3 nucleotide sequence: TGCAGCGTGGAGGGCCTTCAGGGCTATGGCTATACCTTC. This encodes CSVEGLQGYGYTF.

Comment on this clonotype: One junction end disagrees with the germline gene, perhaps due to a read error. The chain joins TRBV6-5 to TRBJ2-2; 14 nucleotides match TRBD2. CDR3 length equals 15 residues. CDR1 is MNHEY, CDR2 SVGAGI, per germline. CDR3 sequence (DNA): TGTGCCAGCCCAAAGGGACTAGCGGGAGTCGGGGAGCAGTTTTTT. Its protein product is CASPKGLAGVGEQFF.

The table lists this clonotype with many counts. The chain couples TRBV12-3 or TRBV12-4 to TRBJ1-2; D possibly corresponds to TRBD1 (6 bases). Trimming stripped 3 bases from V and 8 bases from J, with 13 bases between. This CDR3 is 13 amino acids long. CDR3 in DNA: TGTGCCAGCAGTTTGTTTGACGGGGGCGGCTACACCTTC. Translated: CASSLFDGGGYTF.

V usage is TRBV11-3 and J usage is TRBJ2-7; either TRBD1 or TRBD2 may supply D (6 bases each). Trimming removed 4 bases at V and 5 bases at J, with 18 bases between. CDR3 length equals 15 residues. In germline, CDR1 is SGHNT, CDR2 YENEEA. The CDR3 nucleotides read TGTGCCAGCAGCTCATCGGGAGTGGGGGGCCACGAGCAGTACTTC. It yields the protein CASSSSGVGGHEQYF.

V is TRBV6-5 and J is TRBJ1-3, with TRBD1 identical over 8 bases. Germline V gives CDR1 MNHEY, CDR2 SVGAGI. This CDR3 has 16 amino acids. The V and J ends lost 8 bases and 3 bases, in that order; junction bases with no gene match: 12. The DNA for the CDR3 is TGTGCCAGCCGCTCAGGGGGCGCGGCGGGTGGAAACACCATATATTTT. Its protein product is CASRSGGAAGGNTIYF.

The V gene is TRBV6-6, the J gene TRBJ2-1; TRBD1 agrees at 7 bases. With V trimmed by 4 bases and J by 10 bases, 10 bases remained unmatched. Germline V gene data show CDR1 as MNHNY and CDR2 as SVGAGI (reference sequence). The CDR3 extends over 14 amino acids. The CDR3 loop reads CASSWDSRSREQFF. In DNA, the CDR3 is TGTGCCAGCAGTTGGGACAGTCGGTCGAGGGAGCAGTTCTTC.

Remarks on this clonotype: This clone may be a read error of a much larger clone one base away. The CDR3 protein is CASSQDLGRAELYF. For the CDR3, the DNA is TGCGCCAGCAGCCAAGATTTGGGCAGGGCCGAGCTGTACTTC. This rearrangement joins TRBV4-1 to TRBJ2-7; the D gene is possibly TRBD1 (5 bases). This CDR3 is built from 14 residues. The germline CDR1 and CDR2 sequences are MGHRA and YSYEKL.

On this clonotype itself: Just one base apart from a much larger clone, this may be a read error. The rearrangement uses TRBV6-1 and TRBJ1-1; D not certain. The CDR3 length is 16 residues. Germline V lookup: CDR1 MNHNS, CDR2 SASEGT. V was shortened by 2 bases and J by 3 bases, with 16 bases between the two germline ends. CDR3 amino acids: CASSERTARRYTEAFF. The CDR3 region has the DNA TGTGCCAGCAGTGAAAGGACGGCCAGACGGTACACTGAAGCTTTCTTT.